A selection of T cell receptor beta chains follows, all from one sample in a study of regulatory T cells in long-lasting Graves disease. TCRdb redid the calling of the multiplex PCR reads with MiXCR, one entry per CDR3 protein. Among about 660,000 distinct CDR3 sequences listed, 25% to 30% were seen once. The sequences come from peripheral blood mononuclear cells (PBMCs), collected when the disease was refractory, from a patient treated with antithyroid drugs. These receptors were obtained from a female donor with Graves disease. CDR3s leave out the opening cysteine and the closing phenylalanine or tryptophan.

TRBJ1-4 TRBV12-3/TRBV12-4 ASSLGQGARKLF
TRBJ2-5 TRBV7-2 ASSLVYHRGQDETQY
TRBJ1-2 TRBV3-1 ASSQRNRRSNYGYT
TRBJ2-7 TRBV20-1 SARGREVSYEQY
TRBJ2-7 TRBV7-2 ASSLGTSVSYEQY
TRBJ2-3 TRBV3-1 ASSQSSGRAVDTQY
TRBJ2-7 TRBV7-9 ASSSTGVRGSYEQY
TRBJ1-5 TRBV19 ASRADRGNNQPQH
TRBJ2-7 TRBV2 ASNGHGQYEQY
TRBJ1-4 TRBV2 ASRGTAPRGEKLF
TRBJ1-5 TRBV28 ASSLGGVVQPQH
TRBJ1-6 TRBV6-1 ASREESYNSPLH
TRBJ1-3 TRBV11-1 ASSLSGSLDTIY
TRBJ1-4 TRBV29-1 SVGDREDEKLF
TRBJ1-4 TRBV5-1 ASKTGDRSNEKLF
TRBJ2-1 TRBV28 ASTFGRVSYNEQF
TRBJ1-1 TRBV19 ASSIPGTGGRRTEAF
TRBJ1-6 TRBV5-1 ASSEGGDGSPLH
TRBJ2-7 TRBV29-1 SVLAPGEQY
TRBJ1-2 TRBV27 ASSSTETNYGYT
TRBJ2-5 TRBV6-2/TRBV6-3 ASSYSEREETQY
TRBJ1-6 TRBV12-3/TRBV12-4 ASSLRDRGWFSWNSPLH
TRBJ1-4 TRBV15 ATGGANEKLF
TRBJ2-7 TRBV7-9 ASSLPGPHEQY
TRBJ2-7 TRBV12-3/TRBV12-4 ASSSGQGSTYEQY
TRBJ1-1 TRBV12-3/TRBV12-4 ASRPPGTEAF
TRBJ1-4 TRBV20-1 SASDRPFNEKLF
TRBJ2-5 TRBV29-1 SVGAGGYQETQY